These 13 T cell receptor beta chains originate from one sample sequenced in a study of blood T cell repertoires in COVID-19. Method: immunoSEQ multiplex PCR; TCRdb's copy keeps in-frame clones and lacks some. Of 440,000 or so clones in the sample, 89% were seen once. Sequencing was done on a sample of peripheral blood. These receptors all stem from a woman between 40 and 50 years old with COVID-19, enrolled during active disease.

This clone was picked up a small number of times. The J gene is TRBJ1-2, the V gene TRBV15; D remains ambiguous. Germline assignment: CDR1 LNHNV and CDR2 YYDKDF (reference sequence). Trimming took 0 bases from V and 0 from J, leaving 11 bases between them. The CDR3 has 16 amino acids. As DNA, the CDR3 is TGTGCCACCAGCAGAGAAGGCAGGTCATCTAACTATGGCTACACCTTC. Translated, it gives CATSREGRSSNYGYTF.

The chain joins TRBV9 to TRBJ1-6; D unclear. This CDR3 region has 13 residues. Germline assignment: CDR1 SGDLS and CDR2 YYNGEE. V was clipped by 0 bases and J by 8 bases, with 6 bases between them. The CDR3 reads CASSVGEDSPLHF. CDR3 DNA: TGTGCCAGCAGCGTAGGGGAGGATTCACCCCTCCACTTT.

This clone was seen only once. The gene calls are TRBV27 and TRBJ1-4; 7 bases agree with TRBD1. V lost 4 bases, J lost 6 bases, and 8 bases stayed unmatched. The germline V gene encodes CDR1 MNHEY and CDR2 SMNVEV (reference sequence). The CDR3 contains 15 residues. CDR3 nucleotide sequence: TGTGCCAGCAGTTCAACAGGGGCCTGGTATGAAAAACTGTTTTTT. It yields the protein CASSSTGAWYEKLFF. Based on the CDR3 plus reference TRBV27 and TRBJ1-4, the full variable domain is EAQVTQNPRYLITVTGKKLTVTCSQNMNHEYMSWYRQDPGLGLRQIYYSMNVEVTDKGDVPEGYKVSRKEKRNFPLILESPSPNQTSLYFCASSSTGAWYEKLFFGSGTQLSVL.

This clone was seen a few times. The rearrangement uses TRBV6-5 and TRBJ1-2; 8 bases are a match to TRBD1. Germline CDR1 MNHEY, CDR2 SVGAGI. V trimming: 10 bases; J trimming: 4 bases; junction bases outside the gene matches: 5. The CDR3 extends over 12 amino acids. The CDR3 sequence: CANRGEVYGYTF. CDR3 bases: TGTGCCAACAGGGGGGAGGTCTATGGCTACACCTTC.

V is TRBV6-5 and J is TRBJ1-2; perhaps TRBD1 as D (6 bases). V was trimmed by 11 bases and J by 4 bases, leaving 20 bases between them. CDR3 size: 14 residues. The V gene's germline CDR1 is MNHEY and CDR2 SVGAGI. This CDR3 is CAAVRSGQTYGYTF. The DNA for the CDR3 is TGTGCCGCAGTCCGCTCGGGACAAACCTATGGCTACACCTTC.

The chain links TRBV5-1 to TRBJ1-6; the D gene is possibly TRBD1 (6 bases). Trimming removed 1 base at V and 5 bases at J, with 13 bases between. The CDR3 extends over 16 amino acids. The germline V gene has CDR1 SGHRS and CDR2 YFSETQ. The CDR3 is CASSLSGASDNSPLHF. CDR3 coding DNA: TGCGCCAGCAGCTTGTCAGGGGCTAGTGATAATTCACCCCTCCACTTT.

The chain is built from TRBV6-6 and TRBJ2-7; TRBD1 agrees at 8 bases. CDR3 size: 16 residues. The germline V gene encodes CDR1 MNHNY and CDR2 SVGAGI (reference sequence). The V gene end was trimmed by 3 bases and the J gene end by 5 bases; junction bases not matched to a gene: 12. The CDR3 DNA reads as TGTGCCAGCAGTTATGATCAGGGGGCGAAATCGCACGAGCAGTACTTC. This sequence encodes CASSYDQGAKSHEQYF.

The chain couples TRBV3-1 (or the pseudogene TRBV3-2) to TRBJ1-2, with a weak D call TRBD1 (5 bases). V lost 4 bases and J 6 bases, leaving 21 bases between the germline ends. The CDR3 totals 16 residues. The V gene's germline CDR1 is LGHDT and CDR2 YNNKEL (reference sequence). For the CDR3, the DNA is TGTGCCAGCAGCCCCCCCTTTTTGTCGGGGGGGAATGGCTACACCTTC. Its translation: CASSPPFLSGGNGYTF.

The chain couples TRBV10-3 to TRBJ1-2; 8 positions agree with TRBD1. J lost 2 bases, V lost 5 bases, and 10 bases had no gene match. Germline CDR1 ENHRY, CDR2 SYGVKD. The CDR3 sequence is 16 residues long. CDR3 in amino acids: CAISSTDRAGNYGYTF. CDR3 nucleotide sequence: TGTGCCATCAGTTCGACGGACAGGGCCGGGAACTATGGCTACACCTTC.

This chain joins TRBV19 and TRBJ1-2; maybe TRBD1 (6 bases). The CDR3 covers 12 residues. V shed 5 bases and J shed 8 bases, with 12 bases lying between them. Germline loops: CDR1 LNHDA, CDR2 SQIVND (reference sequence). CDR3 bases: TGTGCCAGTAGTGCCCGGGACAACGGCTACACCTTC. It codes for CASSARDNGYTF.

This chain uses TRBV25-1 with TRBJ2-3; the match to TRBD2 covers 11 bases. CDR3 size: 14 residues. The germline gives CDR1 MGHDK, CDR2 SYGVNS. Trimming took 3 bases from V and 5 from J; bases not matched to a gene: 1. For the CDR3, the DNA is TGTGCCAGCAGTGATGGACTAGCGGGAGATACGCAGTATTTT. Amino acid sequence: CASSDGLAGDTQYF. Using reference TRBV25-1 and TRBJ2-3 for the parts outside the CDR3, the full variable domain is EADIYQTPRYLVIGTGKKITLECSQTMGHDKMYWYQQDPGMELHLIHYSYGVNSTEKGDLSSESTVSRIRTEHFPLTLESARPSHTSQYLCASSDGLAGDTQYFGPGTRLTVL.

V gene TRBV7-2 combines with J gene TRBJ1-2, with 7 positions matching TRBD1. The CDR3 length is 13 residues. The junction had 7 bases not matched to a gene; V was cut back by 5 bases and J by 7 bases. CDR1 SGHTA and CDR2 FQGNSA come from the germline V gene. The CDR3 bases are TGTGCCAGCAGCCCCGACAGGGCGAGTGGCTACACCTTC. The encoded protein is CASSPDRASGYTF.

CDR3 sequence: CASSLSGRGDQPQHF. In DNA, the CDR3 is TGTGCCAGCAGTTTATCAGGCAGGGGCGATCAGCCCCAGCATTTT. The chain links TRBV27 to TRBJ1-5; tentatively, D is TRBD1 (6 bases). The CDR3 is made up of 15 amino acids. CDR1 is MNHEY and CDR2 is SMNVEV in the germline V gene (reference sequence). Trimming pared 0 bases from V and 5 bases from J, leaving 11 bases between.